This T cell receptor (beta chain) was sequenced for a study of cytomegalovirus exposure and HLA in healthy donors. The PCR used 60 Vbeta and 13 Jbeta primers. Using immunoSEQ multiplex PCR, the repertoire was profiled, and TCRdb retains in-frame clones only, with some absent. The sample lists 84,000 or so clones; around four fifths were seen once. Details on this clone: The antigen remains unidentified.

CDR3 length equals 13 residues. From germline, CDR1 is LGHNA and CDR2 YSLEER. Germline trimming cut 2 bases from V and 5 bases from J; bases unmatched to any gene: 2. Study results and caveats: Relative to equally common others, HLA-associated TCR beta chains showed greater clonal expansion in a later analysis.

The sequence was obtained from a man aged 30 to 39 in good health and CMV-seronegative. Sequences were obtained from PBMCs. This chain links TRBV4-3 with TRBJ2-5; 7 bases are a match to TRBD1. The CDR3 region has the DNA TGCGCCAGCAGCCAATCGACAGGGGAGACCCAGTACTTC. Its translation is CASSQSTGETQYF.